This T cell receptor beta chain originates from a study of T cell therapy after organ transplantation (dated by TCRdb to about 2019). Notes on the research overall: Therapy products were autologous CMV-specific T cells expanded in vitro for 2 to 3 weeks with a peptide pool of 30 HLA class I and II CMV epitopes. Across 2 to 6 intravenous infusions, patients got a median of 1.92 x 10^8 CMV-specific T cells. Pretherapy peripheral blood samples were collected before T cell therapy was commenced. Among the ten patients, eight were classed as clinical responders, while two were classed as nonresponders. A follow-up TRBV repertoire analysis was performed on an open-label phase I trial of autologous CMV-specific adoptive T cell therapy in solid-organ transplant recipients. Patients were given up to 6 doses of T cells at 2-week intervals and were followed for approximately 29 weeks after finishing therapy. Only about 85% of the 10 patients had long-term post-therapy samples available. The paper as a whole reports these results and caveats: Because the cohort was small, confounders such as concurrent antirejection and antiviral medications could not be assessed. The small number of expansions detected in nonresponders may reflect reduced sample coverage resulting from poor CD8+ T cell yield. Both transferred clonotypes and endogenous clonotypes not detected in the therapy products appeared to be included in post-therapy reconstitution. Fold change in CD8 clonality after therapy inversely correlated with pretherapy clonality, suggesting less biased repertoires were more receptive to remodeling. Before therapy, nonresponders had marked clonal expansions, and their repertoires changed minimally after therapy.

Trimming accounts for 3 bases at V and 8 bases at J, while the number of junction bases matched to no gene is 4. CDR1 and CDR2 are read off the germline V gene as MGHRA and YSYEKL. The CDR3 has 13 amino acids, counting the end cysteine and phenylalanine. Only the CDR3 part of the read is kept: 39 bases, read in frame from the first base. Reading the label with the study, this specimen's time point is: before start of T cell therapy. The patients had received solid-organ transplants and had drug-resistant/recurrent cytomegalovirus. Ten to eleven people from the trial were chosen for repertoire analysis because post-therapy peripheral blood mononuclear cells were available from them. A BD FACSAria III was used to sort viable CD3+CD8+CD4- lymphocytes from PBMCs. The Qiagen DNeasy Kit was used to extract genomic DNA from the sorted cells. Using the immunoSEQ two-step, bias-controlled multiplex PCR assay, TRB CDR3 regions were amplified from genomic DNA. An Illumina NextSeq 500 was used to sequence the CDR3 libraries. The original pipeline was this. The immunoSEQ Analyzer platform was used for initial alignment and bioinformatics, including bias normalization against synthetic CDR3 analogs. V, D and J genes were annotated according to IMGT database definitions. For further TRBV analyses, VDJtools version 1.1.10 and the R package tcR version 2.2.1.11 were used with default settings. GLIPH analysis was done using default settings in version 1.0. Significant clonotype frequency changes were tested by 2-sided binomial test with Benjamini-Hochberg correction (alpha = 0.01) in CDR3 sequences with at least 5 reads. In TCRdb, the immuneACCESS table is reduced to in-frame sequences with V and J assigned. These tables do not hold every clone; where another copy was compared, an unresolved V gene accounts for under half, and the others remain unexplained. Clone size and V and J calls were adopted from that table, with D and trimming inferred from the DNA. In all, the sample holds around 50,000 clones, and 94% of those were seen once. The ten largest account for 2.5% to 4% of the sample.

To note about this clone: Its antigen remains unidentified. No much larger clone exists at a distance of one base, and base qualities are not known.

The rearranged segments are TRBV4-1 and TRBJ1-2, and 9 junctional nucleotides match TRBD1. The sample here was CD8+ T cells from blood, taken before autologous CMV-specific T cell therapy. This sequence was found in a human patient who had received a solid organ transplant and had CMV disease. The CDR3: CASSQMTGGGYTF. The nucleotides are TGCGCCAGCAGCCAGATGACAGGGGGGGGCTACACCTTC.